Below are 25 T cell receptor beta chains sequenced from a single sample in a study of blood T cell repertoires in COVID-19. Repertoires were generated with immunoSEQ multiplex PCR, while TCRdb's copy carries only in-frame clones and drops some. The sample records around 26,000 clones, approximately 82% being singletons. Sequenced sample: peripheral blood. These receptors were collected from a man aged 80 or over with active or convalescent COVID-19.

V gene TRBV29-1 combines with J gene TRBJ2-7, with D possibly being TRBD2 (5 bases). Germline V CDR1 and CDR2: SQVTM, ANQGSEA. CDR3 length: 11 residues. CDR3 amino acids: CTAGDSYEQYF. In DNA form, the CDR3 reads TGCACCGCCGGGGACTCCTACGAGCAGTACTTC.

The V call is TRBV7-8, the J call TRBJ2-2, with D maybe TRBD1 (6 bases). Germline CDR1 reads SGHVS; CDR2 reads FQNEAQ. The CDR3 runs to 19 residues. The V and J ends lost 5 bases and 5 bases respectively, with 27 bases between them. CDR3 sequence: CASSQPRGRGPEITGELFF. The DNA for the CDR3 is TGTGCCAGCAGCCAACCGAGGGGGAGAGGCCCGGAGATTACCGGGGAGCTGTTTTTT.

V is TRBV4-1 and J is TRBJ2-7; tentative D call: TRBD2 (6 bases). Germline V lookup: CDR1 MGHRA, CDR2 YSYEKL. V gave up 6 bases and J gave up 6 bases, with 18 bases separating them. The CDR3 totals 14 residues. The CDR3 spells CASRAISGVGEQYF. The CDR3 DNA reads as TGCGCCAGCAGGGCAATATCGGGGGTGGGCGAGCAGTACTTC.

The genes are TRBV28 and TRBJ2-3; D unclear. The CDR3 runs 12 residues. V was pared by 5 bases and J by 5 bases, with 8 bases between. Germline assignment: CDR1 MDHEN and CDR2 SYDVKM. The CDR3: CASSLFGDTQYF. DNA for the CDR3: TGTGCCAGCAGTCTATTCGGAGATACGCAGTATTTT.

This sequence joins TRBV5-1 and TRBJ2-5, with D possibly TRBD1 on 5 matching bases. Germline loops: CDR1 SGHRS, CDR2 YFSETQ. The CDR3 covers 11 residues. V lost 7 bases and J 6 bases, leaving 10 bases between the germline ends. CDR3 protein: CASSQGKTQYF. CDR3 coding DNA: TGCGCCAGCTCCCAGGGAAAGACCCAGTACTTC.

This chain uses TRBV7-9 with TRBJ2-5; TRBD2 aligns across 7 bases. CDR3 length: 15 amino acids. V shed 1 base, J shed 5 bases, and the junction held 7 bases outside the gene matches. CDR1 is SEHNR and CDR2 is FQNEAQ in the germline V gene (reference sequence). As DNA, the CDR3 is TGTGCCAGCAGCTTAGGCCAAAGCGGGGTGGAGACCCAGTACTTC. Translation: CASSLGQSGVETQYF.

The chain combines TRBV7-9 with TRBJ1-1; D is unresolved. V lost 1 base, J lost 4 bases, and 13 bases lay in between. This CDR3 comprises 15 residues. Germline assignment: CDR1 SEHNR and CDR2 FQNEAQ (reference sequence). The CDR3 reads CASSLGYRGITEAFF. CDR3 coding DNA: TGTGCCAGCAGCTTAGGTTACCGGGGAATCACTGAAGCTTTCTTT.

V usage is TRBV25-1 and J usage is TRBJ1-2; TRBD1 agrees at 7 bases. Unmatched junction bases numbered 12, after V lost 7 bases and J lost 4 bases. In germline, CDR1 is MGHDK, CDR2 SYGVNS. The CDR3 is made up of 15 amino acids. As DNA, the CDR3 is TGTGCCAGCACCGGACCCGGGACAGAAACCTATGGCTACACCTTC. It yields the protein CASTGPGTETYGYTF.

This chain uses TRBV7-6 with TRBJ2-2; 7 positions match TRBD2. This CDR3 contains 17 residues. V lost 5 bases, J lost 6 bases, and 15 bases stayed unmatched. Germline CDR1 is SGHVS and CDR2 is FNYEAQ. The chain's CDR3 is CASSQYRVGGLAGELFF. CDR3 nucleotides: TGTGCCAGCAGCCAATACCGCGTGGGGGGGTTGGCCGGGGAGCTGTTTTTT.

The chain combines TRBV4-2 with TRBJ2-1; 10 nucleotides agree with TRBD2. CDR1 and CDR2 (germline): LGHNA, YNFKEQ. The J segment lost 10 bases and the V segment lost 0 bases, leaving 15 bases of the junction unmatched. The CDR3 contains 18 residues. The CDR3 DNA is TGTGCCAGCAGCCAAGAGAAGGACTCCGGGACTAGCGTTCGGGAGCAGTTCTTC. Protein: CASSQEKDSGTSVREQFF.

CDR3 in DNA: TGTGCCAGCTCACCGATTGGGGCAATCGGTGGAAACACCATATATTTT. Translation gives CASSPIGAIGGNTIYF. This rearrangement joins TRBV18 to TRBJ1-3; a possible D gene is TRBD1 (5 bases). Trimming pared 3 bases from V and 3 bases from J, leaving 15 bases between. The CDR3 is made up of 16 amino acids. The V gene's germline CDR1 is KGHSH and CDR2 LQKENI.

The J gene is TRBJ2-5, the V gene TRBV9; D perhaps matches TRBD2 (5 bases). The germline V and J ends were trimmed by 7 bases and 5 bases, with 27 bases remaining between them. CDR1 and CDR2 from the germline V gene are SGDLS and YYNGEE. This CDR3 comprises 17 residues. The CDR3 loop reads CASGRTSGWTVRETQYF. The CDR3 nucleotides are TGTGCCAGCGGCCGGACCAGCGGATGGACTGTTAGGGAGACCCAGTACTTC.

This clone was seen only a few times. This chain links TRBV6-5 with TRBJ2-2; 8 bases map to TRBD2. V lost 6 bases to trimming and J lost 5 bases; unmatched junction nucleotides: 8. This CDR3 has 15 residues. Germline V gene data show CDR1 as MNHEY and CDR2 as SVGAGI. The CDR3 nucleotides are TGTGCCAGCAGGAGAACCGGGACTAGGACCGGGGAGCTGTTTTTT. Its protein is CASRRTGTRTGELFF.

A few counts support this clone. The chain links TRBV7-2 to TRBJ2-1; 11 bases are shared with TRBD2. CDR3 length equals 16 residues. The germline gives CDR1 SGHTA, CDR2 FQGNSA. V shed 0 bases, J shed 5 bases, and the junction held 3 bases outside the gene matches. CDR3 in amino acids: CASSLAGTSGNNEQFF. Here the CDR3 DNA reads TGTGCCAGCAGCTTAGCCGGGACTAGCGGTAACAATGAGCAGTTCTTC. Variable domain in full (rest from reference TRBV7-2 and TRBJ2-1): GAGVSQSPSNKVTEKGKDVELRCDPISGHTALYWYRQSLGQGLEFLIYFQGNSAPDKSGLPSDRFSAERTGGSVSTLTIQRTQQEDSAVYLCASSLAGTSGNNEQFFGPGTRLTVL.

The V call is TRBV5-1, the J call TRBJ2-6; 11 bases fit TRBD1. J was trimmed by 1 base and V by 4 bases; bases with no gene match: 4. Germline V lookup: CDR1 SGHRS, CDR2 YFSETQ. The CDR3 is made up of 17 amino acids. CDR3 sequence reads: CASSQGTGGSGANVLTF. The DNA for the CDR3 is TGCGCCAGCAGCCAAGGGACAGGGGGGTCTGGGGCCAACGTCCTGACTTTC. The full variable domain, rest sourced from reference TRBV5-1 and TRBJ2-6, is KAGVTQTPRYLIKTRGQQVTLSCSPISGHRSVSWYQQTPGQGLQFLFEYFSETQRNKGNFPGRFSGRQFSNSRSEMNVSTLELGDSALYLCASSQGTGGSGANVLTFGAGSRLTVL.

The J gene is TRBJ2-3, the V gene TRBV5-6; tentatively, D is TRBD2 (6 bases). V was pared by 4 bases and J by 0 bases, with 18 bases between. The CDR3 has 17 amino acids. Per germline, CDR1 SGHDT and CDR2 YYEEEE. CDR3 loop: CASSRFILALSTDTQYF. CDR3 DNA sequence: TGTGCCAGCAGCAGGTTCATTCTAGCGCTTAGCACAGATACGCAGTATTTT.

This chain connects TRBV3-1 (or the pseudogene TRBV3-2) to TRBJ2-5; unclear D gene. Trimming removed 0 bases at V and 2 bases at J, with 10 bases between. CDR3 size: 15 residues. Germline CDR1 LGHDT, CDR2 YNNKEL (reference sequence). Written as DNA, the CDR3 is TGTGCCAGCAGCCAAGACCCTAGGCCTCAAGAGACCCAGTACTTC. This sequence encodes CASSQDPRPQETQYF.

This clone was found once. The CDR3 nucleotides read TGTGCCAGCAGCACCACGTCTAGCGGAAACGAGCAGTACTTC. Protein product: CASSTTSSGNEQYF. J is TRBJ2-7 and V is TRBV7-2; 7 positions agree with TRBD2. V was pared by 5 bases and J by 5 bases, with 9 bases of the junction left unmatched. Germline V gene sequence: CDR1 SGHTA, CDR2 FQGNSA. The CDR3 runs 14 residues.

The rearrangement links TRBV5-1 to TRBJ2-7, with 7 bases aligning to TRBD1. Germline CDR1 SGHRS, CDR2 YFSETQ. This CDR3 has 14 residues. V shed 4 bases, J shed 7 bases, and the junction held 11 bases outside the gene matches. The CDR3 loop is CASSIPTGNGEQYF. The CDR3 DNA is TGCGCCAGCAGCATACCGACAGGGAATGGGGAGCAGTACTTC. The full variable domain, with the rest looked up from reference TRBV5-1 and TRBJ2-7, is KAGVTQTPRYLIKTRGQQVTLSCSPISGHRSVSWYQQTPGQGLQFLFEYFSETQRNKGNFPGRFSGRQFSNSRSEMNVSTLELGDSALYLCASSIPTGNGEQYFGPGTRLTVT.

The sample holds a few counts of this clone. The chain carries TRBV19 and TRBJ1-5; possible D gene TRBD1, 5 bases. Germline CDR1 reads LNHDA; CDR2 reads SQIVND (reference sequence). The CDR3 extends over 14 amino acids. Trimming removed 11 bases from V and 0 bases from J, with 14 bases in between. The CDR3 DNA follows: TGTGCCTCCGGTGGGGCCTATAGCAATCAGCCCCAGCATTTT. Protein product: CASGGAYSNQPQHF.

The chain couples TRBV5-1 to TRBJ2-1; 8 bases map to TRBD2. V shed 0 bases, J shed 0 bases, and the junction held 5 bases outside the gene matches. Germline CDR1 and CDR2: SGHRS and YFSETQ. CDR3 length: 17 amino acids. The CDR3: CASSLVSGASSYNEQFF. As DNA, the CDR3 is TGCGCCAGCAGCTTGGTTAGCGGGGCTAGCTCCTACAATGAGCAGTTCTTC. The full variable domain, with the rest looked up from reference TRBV5-1 and TRBJ2-1, is KAGVTQTPRYLIKTRGQQVTLSCSPISGHRSVSWYQQTPGQGLQFLFEYFSETQRNKGNFPGRFSGRQFSNSRSEMNVSTLELGDSALYLCASSLVSGASSYNEQFFGPGTRLTVL.

The V gene is TRBV5-4, the J gene TRBJ1-2, with D maybe TRBD1 (6 bases). Germline CDR1 SGHNT, CDR2 YYREEE (reference sequence). Deletions cut 4 bases from V and 7 bases from J, with 23 bases between. This CDR3 has 16 residues. The CDR3 nucleotides are TGTGCCAGCAGCCCAGTAGGGGGGGGCGGCCTCGGTGGCTACACCTTC. It specifies CASSPVGGGGLGGYTF.

The CDR3 loop is CASSLGTGAPGYTF. For the CDR3, the DNA is TGCGCCAGCAGCTTGGGGACAGGGGCTCCTGGCTACACCTTC. This rearrangement joins TRBV5-1 to TRBJ1-2; the match to TRBD1 covers 9 bases. Trimming cost V 0 bases and J 7 bases; bases outside gene matches: 4. Germline CDR1 SGHRS, CDR2 YFSETQ. The CDR3 has 14 residues.

This rearrangement joins TRBV7-2 to TRBJ2-1; D is unresolved. The V gene's germline CDR1 is SGHTA and CDR2 FQGNSA. Trimming pared 5 bases from V and 4 bases from J, leaving 9 bases between. The CDR3 is 13 amino acids. The CDR3 DNA reads as TGTGCCAGCAGCACTGCAAATTACAATGAGCAGTTCTTC. This translates into CASSTANYNEQFF.

The chain couples TRBV7-8 to TRBJ1-6, with 7 bases lining up with TRBD1. The CDR3 runs 15 residues. Germline CDR1 reads SGHVS; CDR2 reads FQNEAQ. The V and J ends lost 4 bases and 10 bases, in that order; junction bases with no gene match: 10. CDR3 in amino acids: CASSSRQGARSPLHF. The CDR3 bases are TGTGCCAGCAGCTCGAGACAGGGAGCTCGGTCACCCCTCCACTTT.